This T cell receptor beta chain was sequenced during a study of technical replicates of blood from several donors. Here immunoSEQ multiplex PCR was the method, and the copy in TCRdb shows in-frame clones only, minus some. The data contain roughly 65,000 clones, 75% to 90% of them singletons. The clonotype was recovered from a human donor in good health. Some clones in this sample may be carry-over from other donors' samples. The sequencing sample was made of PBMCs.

CDR3 sequence (DNA): TGCAGCGTCCCGGGGTCCACAAGGGCTTTCTTT. Its translation is CSVPGSTRAFF. The chain joins TRBV29-1 to TRBJ1-1, with D unresolved. The V end was cut by 6 bases, the J end by 11 bases, with 16 bases between. Germline-derived CDR1 and CDR2 are SQVTM and ANQGSEA. CDR3 length: 11 residues.